What follows are 9 T cell receptor beta chains derived from one specimen sequenced in a study of human T cells and chemical hapten exposure. Each CDR3 protein is one row after TCRdb ran MiXCR on the RACE reads. The sample consists of roughly 180,000 distinct CDR3 sequences, about 20% of them appearing once. Described time point: patch test 1, 2 weeks after DPC sensitization. Treatment given: therapeutic diphenylcyclopropenone sensitization with weekly scalp DPC. This specimen consisted of whole blood, obtained in connection with sensitization to the hapten diphenylcyclopropenone (DPC). The origin of the receptors is a woman aged 45-65 years with alopecia areata. Some clones in this sample may be carry-over from other donors' samples.

The table lists this clonotype with a count of one. The chain is built from TRBV11-2 and TRBJ2-2, with TRBD1 matching 11 bases. V was pared by 0 bases and J by 2 bases, with 2 bases of the junction left unmatched. The germline CDR1 and CDR2 sequences are SGHAT and FQNNGV. The CDR3 runs to 17 residues. This chain's CDR3 is CASSLDRTGGNTGELFF. CDR3 DNA: TGTGCCAGCAGCTTAGATCGGACAGGGGGCAACACCGGGGAGCTGTTTTTT.

This clonotype appeared a few times. This chain uses TRBV5-6 with TRBJ2-3, with unresolved D. V shed 4 bases and J shed 4 bases, with 10 bases lying between them. Germline V lookup: CDR1 SGHDT, CDR2 YYEEEE. The CDR3 runs to 13 residues. CDR3 coding DNA: TGTGCCAGCAGCAAAGGTGGCGCAGATACGCAGTATTTT. It codes for CASSKGGADTQYF.

There are a few counts of this clonotype. This chain uses TRBV6-5 with TRBJ1-1, with D uncertain. The CDR3 sequence is 13 residues long. From germline, CDR1 is MNHEY and CDR2 SVGAGI. Trimming took 2 bases from V and 1 from J, leaving 5 bases between them. The CDR3 region is CASSYGRNTEAFF. CDR3 nucleotides: TGTGCCAGCAGTTACGGTCGGAACACTGAAGCTTTCTTT.

CDR3 nucleotides: TGCAGTGCTGTAGCGGGAGGGGGGTCCAATGAGCAGTTCTTC. Residues: CSAVAGGGSNEQFF. The V call is TRBV20-1, the J call TRBJ2-1, with 11 bases fitting TRBD2. The CDR3 sequence is 14 residues long. J lost 6 bases, V lost 5 bases, and 6 bases had no gene match. CDR1 is DFQATT and CDR2 is SNEGSKA in the germline V gene (reference sequence).

This sequence joins TRBV19 and TRBJ2-7; tentatively, D is TRBD2 (7 bases). Germline loops: CDR1 LNHDA, CDR2 SQIVND (reference sequence). V was clipped by 4 bases and J by 3 bases, with 13 bases between them. There are 14 residues in the CDR3. The CDR3 region is CASSRGGHLYEQYF. In DNA, the CDR3 is TGTGCCAGTAGTAGGGGGGGACACCTCTACGAGCAGTACTTC.

V is TRBV7-2 and J is TRBJ2-3, with a tentative D call TRBD2 (5 bases). The ends were cut back, 5 bases at V and 10 bases at J, with 16 bases in the middle. The V gene's germline CDR1 is SGHTA and CDR2 FQGNSA. CDR3 length: 13 amino acids. This CDR3 is CASSPQLKEAQYF. CDR3 DNA: TGTGCCAGCAGCCCACAACTTAAGGAGGCGCAGTATTTT. Full variable domain (rest looked up from reference TRBV7-2 and TRBJ2-3): GAGVSQSPSNKVTEKGKDVELRCDPISGHTALYWYRQSLGQGLEFLIYFQGNSAPDKSGLPSDRFSAERTGGSVSTLTIQRTQQEDSAVYLCASSPQLKEAQYFGPGTRLTVL.

This clonotype was observed a few times. Here the CDR3 DNA reads TGTGCCAGCAGACCCGGTAGAGTGGACGGCAATGAGCAGTTCTTC. Amino acid sequence: CASRPGRVDGNEQFF. The V and J genes are TRBV7-8 and TRBJ2-1; D not resolved. Germline V gene data show CDR1 as SGHVS and CDR2 as FQNEAQ. The CDR3 is made up of 15 amino acids. V dropped 6 bases and J dropped 6 bases, with 18 bases sitting between them.

This rearrangement joins TRBV6-2 or TRBV6-3 to TRBJ2-2, with D perhaps TRBD2 (6 bases). The CDR3 has 18 residues. The germline CDR1 and CDR2 sequences are MNHEY and SVGEGT. Deletions cut 5 bases from V and 8 bases from J, with 27 bases between. The CDR3 sequence: CASSLLPPGTGVVGELFF. The CDR3 nucleotides are TGTGCCAGCAGTCTACTGCCCCCCGGGACGGGGGTAGTTGGGGAGCTGTTTTTT.

This chain connects TRBV3-1 to TRBJ2-1; TRBD2 matches 10 bases. Germline lookup yields CDR1 LGHDT and CDR2 YNNKEL (reference sequence). The CDR3 runs to 14 residues. Losses at the gene ends were 5 bases for V and 6 bases for J; bases not matched to a gene: 4. The CDR3 region is CASSSLAGGNEQFF. CDR3 nucleotides: TGTGCCAGCAGCTCATTAGCGGGAGGCAATGAGCAGTTCTTC.